This T cell receptor (beta chain) was recorded in a study of blood T cell repertoires in COVID-19. As for the study in general: PBMCs, B-cell-depleted T cells, or T cells were the source of the cDNA or gDNA that made up the material.

Germline trimming cut 2 bases from V and 6 bases from J; bases unmatched to any gene: 5. CDR3 length: 14 amino acids. Germline CDR1 SGHTA, CDR2 FQGTGA. This clone was seen once. In the original analysis: For nucleated cells, counts were estimated from reference gene primer amplification. The data were produced by immunoSEQ multiplex PCR, yet TCRdb's version contains in-frame clones alone and is incomplete. The V and J calls and clone size were taken over from that table, and D and trimming were inferred from the DNA. The table lists 250,000 to 350,000 clones, roughly four fifths of them singletons. J is TRBJ2-3 and V is TRBV7-3; 7 bases agree with TRBD1. The receptor was isolated from a person between 70 and 80 years old with COVID-19, enrolled during active disease. Sequencing input: peripheral blood. CDR3 protein: CASSLLEGADTQYF. CDR3 nucleotide sequence: TGTGCCAGCAGCTTACTTGAGGGGGCCGATACGCAGTATTTT.